Presented here are 12 T cell receptor beta chains from one specimen sequenced in a study of radiotherapy plus CTLA-4 blockade in lung cancer. Sequenced by immunoSEQ multiplex PCR; TCRdb stores in-frame clones only, minus some. The sample records around 95,000 clones, 80% to 90% being singletons. Sample: peripheral blood, taken from a patient treated with radiotherapy plus ipilimumab. All receptors come from a human donor with non-small cell lung cancer who had stable disease on radiotherapy plus ipilimumab.

This clone occurred once. This chain uses TRBV7-9 with TRBJ2-1, with 7 bases lining up with TRBD1. CDR1 SEHNR and CDR2 FQNEAQ come from the germline V gene (reference sequence). The length of the CDR3 is 16 residues. With 5 bases clipped from V and 1 base from J, the junction kept 8 bases outside the gene matches. The CDR3 DNA follows: TGTGCCAGCAGCCCCAGACAGGGATCATCCTACAATGAGCAGTTCTTC. Amino acids: CASSPRQGSSYNEQFF.

The chain couples TRBV28 to TRBJ1-4; a weak D match, TRBD1 (6 bases). This CDR3 spans 17 amino acids. V lost 5 bases and J lost 5, with 21 bases in between. The V gene's germline CDR1 is MDHEN and CDR2 SYDVKM. The CDR3 DNA follows: TGTGCCAGCAGTACCCCCCCGGGGGCCGGGGGGAATGAAAAACTGTTTTTT. Protein: CASSTPPGAGGNEKLFF. The full variable domain, completed using reference TRBV28 and TRBJ1-4, is DVKVTQSSRYLVKRTGEKVFLECVQDMDHENMFWYRQDPGLGLRLIYFSYDVKMKEKGDIPEGYSVSREKKERFSLILESASTNQTSMYLCASSTPPGAGGNEKLFFGSGTQLSVL.

The chain is built from TRBV5-1 and TRBJ1-6, with a possible D match to TRBD1 (5 bases). The CDR3 totals 16 residues. CDR1 SGHRS and CDR2 YFSETQ come from the germline V gene. The V gene lost 4 bases and the J gene lost 10 bases, with 21 bases spanning the gap. The CDR3 loop is CASSPASSGRGSPLHF. The CDR3 DNA is TGCGCCAGCAGCCCCGCGTCGTCAGGGCGAGGCTCACCCCTCCACTTT.

This chain connects TRBV5-4 to TRBJ2-6; the D gene is possibly TRBD1 (5 bases). Trimming cost V 2 bases and J 0 bases, with 12 bases left between them. The CDR3 spans 17 residues. Germline CDR1 and CDR2: SGHNT and YYREEE (reference sequence). CDR3 DNA sequence: TGTGCCAGCAGCTTAATAAACAGGCGCTCTGGGGCCAACGTCCTGACTTTC. It is translated as CASSLINRRSGANVLTF.

This clone was seen a handful of times. The chain links TRBV6-6 to TRBJ2-3; 8 bases agree with TRBD2. Germline-derived CDR1 and CDR2 are MNHNY and SVGAGI (reference sequence). The CDR3 sequence is 15 residues long. J was trimmed by 4 bases and V by 6 bases; bases with no gene match: 9. CDR3: CASSSGTRVADTQYF. The CDR3 DNA reads as TGTGCCAGCAGCTCCGGGACTAGAGTGGCAGATACGCAGTATTTT.

The chain joins TRBV4-1 to TRBJ2-2, with TRBD2 matching over 8 bases. J gave up 6 bases and V 5 bases, and 8 bases lay outside the gene matches. The CDR3 sequence is 15 residues long. The germline CDR1 and CDR2 sequences are MGHRA and YSYEKL. CDR3 in DNA: TGCGCCAGCAGCTACCGGACTAGCTCACCCGGGGAGCTGTTTTTT. Translated, it gives CASSYRTSSPGELFF.

The chain couples TRBV11-2 to TRBJ2-3; TRBD2 is a possible D gene (6 bases). Germline CDR1 and CDR2: SGHAT and FQNNGV. The length of the CDR3 is 15 residues. Trimming took 2 bases from V and 4 from J, leaving 13 bases between them. DNA of the CDR3: TGTGCCAGCAGCTTAAGTGGGAGGTTGGCAGATACGCAGTATTTT. Translated: CASSLSGRLADTQYF.

The chain couples TRBV19 to TRBJ2-3; TRBD2 matches at 8 bases. CDR1 and CDR2 from the germline V gene are LNHDA and SQIVND (reference sequence). The CDR3 is 14 residues long. V lost 3 bases, J lost 5 bases, and 4 bases stayed unmatched. CDR3 DNA sequence: TGTGCCAGTAGTATCGACGGGGGGGTAGATACGCAGTATTTT. This translates into CASSIDGGVDTQYF. Based on the CDR3 plus reference TRBV19 and TRBJ2-3, the full variable domain is DGGITQSPKYLFRKEGQNVTLSCEQNLNHDAMYWYRQDPGQGLRLIYYSQIVNDFQKGDIAEGYSVSREKKESFPLTVTSAQKNPTAFYLCASSIDGGVDTQYFGPGTRLTVL.

In this sample, this clone turned up once. This chain links TRBV4-2 with TRBJ2-7; D may correspond to TRBD1 or TRBD2 (5 bases each). V dropped 0 bases and J dropped 2 bases, with 11 bases sitting between them. CDR1 and CDR2 (germline): LGHNA, YNFKEQ. This CDR3 is 15 amino acids long. CDR3 DNA sequence: TGTGCCAGCAGCCAAGAAGAGGGGAGCCCCTACGAGCAGTACTTC. Amino acids: CASSQEEGSPYEQYF.

The chain links TRBV30 to TRBJ1-5; 9 positions match TRBD1. The CDR3 covers 15 residues. V shed 0 bases and J 3 bases; nucleotides not matched to a gene: 3. Germline CDR1 reads GTSNPN; CDR2 reads SVGIG (reference sequence). CDR3 sequence (DNA): TGTGCCTGGAGTGTCCGACAGGGGGTCAATCAGCCCCAGCATTTT. This gives the protein CAWSVRQGVNQPQHF.

This sequence joins TRBV5-1 and TRBJ2-1, with a possible D match to TRBD1 (6 bases). V was cut by 4 bases and J by 4 bases, with 15 bases left in between. This CDR3 comprises 15 residues. The V gene's germline CDR1 is SGHRS and CDR2 YFSETQ. CDR3 residues: CASSPGDIPYNEQFF. CDR3 coding DNA: TGCGCCAGCAGCCCCGGGGACATCCCGTACAATGAGCAGTTCTTC.

This clone was seen once. The chain carries TRBV28 and TRBJ2-5; 9 bases map to TRBD1. The J call could be wrong; TRBJ2-7 is a better fit for the DNA end. Looked up from germline, CDR1 is MDHEN and CDR2 is SYDVKM. This CDR3 comprises 14 residues. CDR3 amino acids: CASRGQGRSYEQYF. The CDR3 DNA sequence: TGTGCCAGCCGGGGACAGGGTCGGTCCTACGAGCAGTACTTC.